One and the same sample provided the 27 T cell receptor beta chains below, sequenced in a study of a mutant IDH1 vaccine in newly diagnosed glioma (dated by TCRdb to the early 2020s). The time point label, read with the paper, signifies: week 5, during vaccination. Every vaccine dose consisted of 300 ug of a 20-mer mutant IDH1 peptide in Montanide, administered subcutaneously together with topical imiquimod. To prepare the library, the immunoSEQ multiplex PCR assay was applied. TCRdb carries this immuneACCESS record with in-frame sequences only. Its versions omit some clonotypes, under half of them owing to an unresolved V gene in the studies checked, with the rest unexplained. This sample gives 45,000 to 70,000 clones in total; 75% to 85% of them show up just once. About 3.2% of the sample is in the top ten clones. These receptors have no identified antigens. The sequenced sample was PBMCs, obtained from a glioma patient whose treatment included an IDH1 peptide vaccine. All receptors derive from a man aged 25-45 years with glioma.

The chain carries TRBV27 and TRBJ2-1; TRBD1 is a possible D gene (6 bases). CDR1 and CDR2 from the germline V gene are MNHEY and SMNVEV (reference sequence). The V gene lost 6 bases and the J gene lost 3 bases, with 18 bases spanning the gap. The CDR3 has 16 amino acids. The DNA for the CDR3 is TGTGCCAGCAGCGTAGCCGGGACAAGTAACTACAATGAGCAGTTCTTC. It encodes CASSVAGTSNYNEQFF.

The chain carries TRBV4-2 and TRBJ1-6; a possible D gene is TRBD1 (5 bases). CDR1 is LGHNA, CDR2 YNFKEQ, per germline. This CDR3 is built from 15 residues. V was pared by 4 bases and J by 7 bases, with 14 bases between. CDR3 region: CASSPGPGRNSPLHF. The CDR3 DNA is TGTGCCAGCAGCCCTGGGCCAGGGAGAAATTCACCCCTCCACTTT.

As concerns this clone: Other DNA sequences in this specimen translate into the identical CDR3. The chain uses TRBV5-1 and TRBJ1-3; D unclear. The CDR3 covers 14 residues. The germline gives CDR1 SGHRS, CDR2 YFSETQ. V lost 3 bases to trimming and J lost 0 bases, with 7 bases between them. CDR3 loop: CASSSPGSGNTIYF. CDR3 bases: TGCGCCAGCAGCTCCCCGGGCTCTGGAAACACCATATATTTT.

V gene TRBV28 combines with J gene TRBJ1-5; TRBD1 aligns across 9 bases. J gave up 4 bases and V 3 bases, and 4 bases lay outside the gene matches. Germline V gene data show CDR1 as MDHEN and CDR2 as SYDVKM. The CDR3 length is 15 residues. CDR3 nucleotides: TGTGCCAGCAGTTTCTCCGGGACAGGGAATCAGCCCCAGCATTTT. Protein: CASSFSGTGNQPQHF.

This chain's CDR3 is CASSLGLRWRQPSYEQYF. CDR3 nucleotides: TGTGCCAGCAGCTTAGGCCTTAGGTGGAGACAGCCTTCCTACGAGCAGTACTTC. V gene TRBV13 combines with J gene TRBJ2-7; D may be TRBD1 (5 bases). Per the germline V gene, CDR1 is PRHDT and CDR2 is FYEKMQ (reference sequence). The CDR3 extends over 18 amino acids. V was cut by 0 bases and J by 1 base, with 19 bases left in between.

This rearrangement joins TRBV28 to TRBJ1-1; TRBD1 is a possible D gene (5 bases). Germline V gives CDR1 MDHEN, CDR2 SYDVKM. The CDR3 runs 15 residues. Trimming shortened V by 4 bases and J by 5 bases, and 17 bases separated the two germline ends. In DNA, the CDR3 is TGTGCCAGCAGTTCCGCCCAGGGTTGGTCGACTGAAGCTTTCTTT. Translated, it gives CASSSAQGWSTEAFF.

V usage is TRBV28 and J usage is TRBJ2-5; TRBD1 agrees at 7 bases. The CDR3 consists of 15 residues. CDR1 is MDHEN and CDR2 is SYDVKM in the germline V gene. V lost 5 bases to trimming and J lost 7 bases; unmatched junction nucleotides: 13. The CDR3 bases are TGTGCCAGCAGTGCGACAGGGTCATCGGTGGGGACCCAGTACTTC. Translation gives CASSATGSSVGTQYF.

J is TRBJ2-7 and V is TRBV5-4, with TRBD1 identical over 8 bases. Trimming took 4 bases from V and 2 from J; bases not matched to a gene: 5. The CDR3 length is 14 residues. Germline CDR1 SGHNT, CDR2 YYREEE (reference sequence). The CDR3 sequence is CASSRDRNPYEQYF. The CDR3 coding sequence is TGTGCCAGCAGCCGGGACAGGAACCCCTACGAGCAGTACTTC.

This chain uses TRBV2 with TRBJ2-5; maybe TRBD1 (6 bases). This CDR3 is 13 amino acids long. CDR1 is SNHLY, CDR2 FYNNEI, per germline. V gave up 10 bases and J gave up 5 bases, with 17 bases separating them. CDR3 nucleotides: TGTGCCACCCGCCCACGGACAGCTGAGACCCAGTACTTC. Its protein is CATRPRTAETQYF.

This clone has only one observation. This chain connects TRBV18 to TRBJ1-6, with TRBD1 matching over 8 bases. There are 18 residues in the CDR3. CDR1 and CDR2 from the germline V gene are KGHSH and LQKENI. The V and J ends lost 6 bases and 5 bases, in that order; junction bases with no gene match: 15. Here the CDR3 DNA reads TGTGCCAGCTCGGATTACTTAAACCAGGGGGCTGATAATTCACCCCTCCACTTT. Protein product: CASSDYLNQGADNSPLHF.

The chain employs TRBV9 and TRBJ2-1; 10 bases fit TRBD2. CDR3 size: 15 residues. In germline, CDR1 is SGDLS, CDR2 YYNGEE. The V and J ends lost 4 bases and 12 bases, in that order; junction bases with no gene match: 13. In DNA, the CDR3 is TGTGCCAGCAGCCCCGGGGCTAGCGGGGGTTCGGCGCAGTTCTTC. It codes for CASSPGASGGSAQFF.

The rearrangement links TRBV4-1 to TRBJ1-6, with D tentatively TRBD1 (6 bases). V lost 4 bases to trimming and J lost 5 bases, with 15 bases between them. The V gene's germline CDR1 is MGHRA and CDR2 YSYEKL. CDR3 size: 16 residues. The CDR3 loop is CASSLTQGGNNSPLHF. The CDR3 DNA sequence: TGCGCCAGCAGCCTCACACAGGGAGGGAATAATTCACCCCTCCACTTT.

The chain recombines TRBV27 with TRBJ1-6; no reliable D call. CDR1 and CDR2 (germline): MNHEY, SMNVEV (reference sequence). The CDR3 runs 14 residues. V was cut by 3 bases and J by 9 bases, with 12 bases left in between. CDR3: CASSFVQLASPLHF. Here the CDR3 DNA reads TGTGCCAGCAGTTTCGTACAGCTAGCTTCACCCCTCCACTTT.

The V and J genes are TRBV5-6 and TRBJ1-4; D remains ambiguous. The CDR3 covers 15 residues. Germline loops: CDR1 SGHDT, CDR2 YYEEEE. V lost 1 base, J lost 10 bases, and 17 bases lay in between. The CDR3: CASSLWGRVRVKLFF. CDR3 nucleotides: TGTGCCAGCAGCTTGTGGGGAAGGGTCCGTGTAAAACTGTTTTTT.

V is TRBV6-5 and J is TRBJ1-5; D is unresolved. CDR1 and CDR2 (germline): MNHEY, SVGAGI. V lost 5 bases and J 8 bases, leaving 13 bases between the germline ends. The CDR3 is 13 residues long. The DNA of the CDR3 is TGTGCCAGCAGTCTACTAGGTATTGAGCCCCAGCATTTT. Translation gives CASSLLGIEPQHF.

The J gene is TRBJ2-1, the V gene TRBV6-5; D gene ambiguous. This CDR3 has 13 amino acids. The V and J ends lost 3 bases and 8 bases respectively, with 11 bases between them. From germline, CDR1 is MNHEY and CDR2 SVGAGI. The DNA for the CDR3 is TGTGCCAGCAGTTATAGGGTGGCGGATGAGCAGTTCTTC. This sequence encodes CASSYRVADEQFF.

CDR3 sequence: CASSLDPRARRNTIYF. The CDR3 DNA is TGTGCCAGCAGCTTAGACCCGAGAGCCCGTAGAAACACCATATATTTT. This chain links TRBV11-2 with TRBJ1-3; the D is unclear. The V end was cut by 0 bases, the J end by 5 bases, with 14 bases between. The length of the CDR3 is 16 residues. Germline loops: CDR1 SGHAT, CDR2 FQNNGV.

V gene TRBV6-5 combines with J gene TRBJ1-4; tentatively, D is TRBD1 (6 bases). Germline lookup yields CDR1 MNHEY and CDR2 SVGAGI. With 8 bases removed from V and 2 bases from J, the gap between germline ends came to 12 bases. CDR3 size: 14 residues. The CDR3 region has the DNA TGTGCCAGCGCGGGGGGCCTTACTAATGAAAAACTGTTTTTT. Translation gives CASAGGLTNEKLFF.

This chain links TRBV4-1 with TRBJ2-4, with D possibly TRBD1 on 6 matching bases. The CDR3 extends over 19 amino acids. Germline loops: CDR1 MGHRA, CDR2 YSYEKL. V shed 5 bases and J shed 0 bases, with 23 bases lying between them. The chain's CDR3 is CASSSYGTHRVLAKNIQYF. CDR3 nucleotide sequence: TGCGCCAGCAGCTCCTACGGGACACACCGAGTACTAGCCAAAAACATTCAGTACTTC.

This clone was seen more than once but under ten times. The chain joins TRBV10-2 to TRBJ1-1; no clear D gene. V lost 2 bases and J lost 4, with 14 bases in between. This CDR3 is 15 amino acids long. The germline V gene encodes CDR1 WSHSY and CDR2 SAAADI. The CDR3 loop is CASSEVVRPSTEAFF. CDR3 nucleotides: TGCGCCAGCAGTGAGGTTGTCAGGCCGAGCACTGAAGCTTTCTTT.

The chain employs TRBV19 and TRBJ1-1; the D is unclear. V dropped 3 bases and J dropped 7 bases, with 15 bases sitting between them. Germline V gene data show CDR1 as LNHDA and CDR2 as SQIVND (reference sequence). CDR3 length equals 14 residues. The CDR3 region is CASSIGVGYGEAFF. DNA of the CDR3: TGTGCCAGTAGTATCGGGGTCGGGTACGGTGAAGCTTTCTTT.

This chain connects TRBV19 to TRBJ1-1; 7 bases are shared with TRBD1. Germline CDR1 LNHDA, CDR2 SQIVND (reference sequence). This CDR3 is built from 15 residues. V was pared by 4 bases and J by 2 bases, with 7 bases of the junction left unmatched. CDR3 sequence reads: CASSKNRGGNTEAFF. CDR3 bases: TGTGCCAGTAGTAAAAACAGGGGAGGAAACACTGAAGCTTTCTTT. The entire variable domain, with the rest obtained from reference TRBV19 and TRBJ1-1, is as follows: DGGITQSPKYLFRKEGQNVTLSCEQNLNHDAMYWYRQDPGQGLRLIYYSQIVNDFQKGDIAEGYSVSREKKESFPLTVTSAQKNPTAFYLCASSKNRGGNTEAFFGQGTRLTVV.

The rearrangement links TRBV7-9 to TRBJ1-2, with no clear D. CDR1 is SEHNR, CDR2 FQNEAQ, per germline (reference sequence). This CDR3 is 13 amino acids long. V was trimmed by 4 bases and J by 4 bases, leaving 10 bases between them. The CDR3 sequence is CASSSSKLYGYTF. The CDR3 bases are TGTGCCAGCAGCTCGTCAAAACTCTATGGCTACACCTTC.

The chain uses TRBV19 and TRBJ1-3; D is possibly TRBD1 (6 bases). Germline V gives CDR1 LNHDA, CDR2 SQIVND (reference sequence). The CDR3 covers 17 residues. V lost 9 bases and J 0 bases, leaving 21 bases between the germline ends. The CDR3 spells CASNHPGHPSSGNTIYF. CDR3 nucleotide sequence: TGTGCCAGCAACCATCCGGGACACCCGAGCTCTGGAAACACCATATATTTT.

CDR3 sequence reads: CASSWGTGAVPLAKNIQYF. The CDR3, as DNA: TGCGCCAGCAGCTGGGGGACAGGGGCAGTTCCTCTAGCCAAAAACATTCAGTACTTC. The V and J genes are TRBV5-1 and TRBJ2-4, with 10 nucleotides matching TRBD1. Germline assignment: CDR1 SGHRS and CDR2 YFSETQ. Germline trimming cut 3 bases from V and 0 bases from J; bases unmatched to any gene: 12. This CDR3 is 19 amino acids long.

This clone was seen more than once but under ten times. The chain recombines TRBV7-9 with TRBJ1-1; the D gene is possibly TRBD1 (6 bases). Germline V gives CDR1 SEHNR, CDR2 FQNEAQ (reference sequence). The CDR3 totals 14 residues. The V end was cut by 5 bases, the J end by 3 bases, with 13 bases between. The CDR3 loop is CASSRMAGDTEAFF. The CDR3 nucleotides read TGTGCCAGCAGCCGTATGGCAGGGGACACTGAAGCTTTCTTT.

The CDR3: CSVVSGQYGYTF. CDR3 nucleotides: TGCAGCGTTGTATCAGGGCAGTATGGCTACACCTTC. The J gene is TRBJ1-2, the V gene TRBV29-1; D perhaps matches TRBD1 (5 bases). Germline V gene lookup returns CDR1 SQVTM and CDR2 ANQGSEA. The CDR3 contains 12 residues. Trimming left V 4 bases short and J 5 bases short, with 11 bases between.